The clone carrying this T cell receptor (beta chain) was detected ten times or more. Antigen specificity is unknown. This sample is part of a study of T cell repertoires in cytomegalovirus infection. Study background: Matching HLA type and CMV infection were both indicated by public TCR beta signatures.

A single record per CDR3 protein comes from TCRdb applying MiXCR to the reads. This table holds a few hundred thousand distinct CDR3 sequences, 26% found once. The CDR3 runs 15 residues. Germline lookup yields CDR1 SGHTA and CDR2 FQGNSA. V lost 5 bases and J lost 8, with 16 bases in between. Study-level results: Carriers of CMV and the relevant HLA type were discriminated by public TCR beta frequency. Across the ex vivo response, the dominant clonotypes were HLA-C-restricted CMV-specific TCR beta clonotypes.

The chain joins TRBV7-2 to TRBJ1-6; D unresolved. The receptor was isolated from a human donor in good health (CMV status not recorded). Some clones in this sample may be carry-over from other donors' samples. Material for sequencing was PBMCs. CDR3 sequence (DNA): TGTGCCAGCAGCCTATATCCGATCAAGGATTCACCCCTCCACTTT. Amino acids: CASSLYPIKDSPLHF.